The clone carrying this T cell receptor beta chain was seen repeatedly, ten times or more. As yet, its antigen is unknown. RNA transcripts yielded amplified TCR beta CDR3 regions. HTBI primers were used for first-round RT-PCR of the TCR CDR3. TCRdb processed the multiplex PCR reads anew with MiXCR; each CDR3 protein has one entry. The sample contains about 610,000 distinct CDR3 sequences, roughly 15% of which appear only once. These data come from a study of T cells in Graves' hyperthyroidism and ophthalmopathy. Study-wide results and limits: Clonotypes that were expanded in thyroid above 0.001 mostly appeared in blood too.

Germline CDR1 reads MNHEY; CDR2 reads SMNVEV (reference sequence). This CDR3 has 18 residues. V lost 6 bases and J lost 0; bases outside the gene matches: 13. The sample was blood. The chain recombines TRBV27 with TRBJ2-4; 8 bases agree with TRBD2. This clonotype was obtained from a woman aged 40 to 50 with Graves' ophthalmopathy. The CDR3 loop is CASRNSGVSELAKNIQYF. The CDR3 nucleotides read TGTGCCAGCAGGAATAGCGGGGTTAGTGAACTAGCCAAAAACATTCAGTACTTC.